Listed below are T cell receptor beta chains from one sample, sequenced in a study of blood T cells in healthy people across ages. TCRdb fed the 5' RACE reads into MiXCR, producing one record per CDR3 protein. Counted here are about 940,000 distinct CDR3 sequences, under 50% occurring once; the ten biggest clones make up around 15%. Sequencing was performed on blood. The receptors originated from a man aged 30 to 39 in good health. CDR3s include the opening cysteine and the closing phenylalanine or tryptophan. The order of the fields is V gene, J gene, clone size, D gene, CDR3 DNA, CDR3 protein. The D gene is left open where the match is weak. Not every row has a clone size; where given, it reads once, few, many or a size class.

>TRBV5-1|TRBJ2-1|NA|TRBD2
TGCGCCAGCAGCTCTAGCGGGGGATCAGTCAATGAGCAGTTCTTC
CASSSSGGSVNEQFF
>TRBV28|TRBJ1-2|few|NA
TGTGCCAGCAGTCCACTCATTCGACAGGAAAGGGGGGGCTACACCTTC
CASSPLIRQERGGYTF
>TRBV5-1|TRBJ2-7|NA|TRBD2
TGCGCCAGCAGCCCGAAGAGCGGGGCCCTCTCCTACGAGCAGTACTTC
CASSPKSGALSYEQYF
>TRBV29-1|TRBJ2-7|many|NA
TGCAGCGTGGACAGTTCCTACGAGCAGTACTTC
CSVDSSYEQYF
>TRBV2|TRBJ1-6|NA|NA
TGTGCCAGCACCAGCTCCTATAATTCACCCCTCCACTTT
CASTSSYNSPLHF
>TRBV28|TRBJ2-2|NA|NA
TGTGCCAGCAGTGCCCGGGATAGTTCTCGGGAGCTGTTTTTT
CASSARDSSRELFF
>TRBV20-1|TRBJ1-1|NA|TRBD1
TGCAGTGCCAGGGACAGGGTGAACACTGAAGCTTTCTTT
CSARDRVNTEAFF
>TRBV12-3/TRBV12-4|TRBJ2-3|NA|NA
TGTGCCAGCAGTTCTGCGGGGCCGAGGGCAGATACGCAGTATTTT
CASSSAGPRADTQYF
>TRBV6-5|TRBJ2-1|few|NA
TGTGCCAGCAGTTACACCCGGGACCACGGGGGCAATGAGCAGTTCTTC
CASSYTRDHGGNEQFF
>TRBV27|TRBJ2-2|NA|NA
TGTGCCAGCAGTTTAATTACTCAGGGGTCCGGGGAGCTGTTTTTT
CASSLITQGSGELFF
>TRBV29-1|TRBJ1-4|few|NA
TGCAGCGTCGCCGGGACCCCTGGTGAAAAACTGTTTTTT
CSVAGTPGEKLFF
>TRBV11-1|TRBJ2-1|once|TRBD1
TGTGCCAGCAGCCCTCGGGACAGGATGTACAATGAGCAGTTCTTC
CASSPRDRMYNEQFF
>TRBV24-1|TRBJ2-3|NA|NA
TGTGCCACCAACGGGAACACAGATACGCAGTATTTT
CATNGNTDTQYF
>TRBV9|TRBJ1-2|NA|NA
TGTGCCAGCAGCGGGTGGGCCATACCGGACCGCGACTATGGCTACACCTTC
CASSGWAIPDRDYGYTF
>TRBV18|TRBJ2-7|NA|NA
TGTGCCAGCTCACCACCGGGGCAGACCTACGGGCAGTACTTC
CASSPPGQTYGQYF
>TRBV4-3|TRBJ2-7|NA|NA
TGCGCCAGCAGCCAAGATGCGGACACGGCCTACGAGCAGTACTTC
CASSQDADTAYEQYF
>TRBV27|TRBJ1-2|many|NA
TGTGCCAGCAGTGTCGCGGGGGTACATGGCTACACCTTC
CASSVAGVHGYTF
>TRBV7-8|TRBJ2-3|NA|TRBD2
TGTGCCAGCAGCTTAGTAAGACTAGCGGGGGCAGATACGCAGTATTTT
CASSLVRLAGADTQYF
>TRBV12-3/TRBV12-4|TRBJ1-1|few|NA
TGTGCCAGCAGTTTGGAGCCTAGGGGTAACACTGAAGCTTTCTTT
CASSLEPRGNTEAFF
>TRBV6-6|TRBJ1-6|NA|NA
TGTGCCAGCAATAACAGACCCCAGGGGAGTTCACCCCTCCACTTT
CASNNRPQGSSPLHF
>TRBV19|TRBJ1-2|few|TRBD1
TGTGCCAGCCGGACAGGGAAGGTTTCTGGCTACACCTTC
CASRTGKVSGYTF
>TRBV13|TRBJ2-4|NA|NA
TGTGCCAGCAGCACCCGAGAGGGTGGATCCAAAAACATTCAGTACTTC
CASSTREGGSKNIQYF
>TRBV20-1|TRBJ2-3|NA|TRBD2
TGCAGTGCTTGGACTAGCGGGGGCCACACAGATACGCAGTATTTT
CSAWTSGGHTDTQYF
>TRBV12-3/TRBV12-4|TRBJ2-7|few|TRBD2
TGTGCCAGCAGTCCAATAGCGGGGGGTTACTACGAGCAGTACTTC
CASSPIAGGYYEQYF
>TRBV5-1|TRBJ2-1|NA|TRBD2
TGCGTCAGCAGCCTTAGACCTAGCGGGGTTTACAATGAGCAGTTCTTC
CVSSLRPSGVYNEQFF
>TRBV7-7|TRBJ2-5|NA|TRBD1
TGTGCTAGCAGCCTCCGACAGGGTAAAGAGACCCAGTACTTC
CASSLRQGKETQYF
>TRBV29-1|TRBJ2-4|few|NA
TGCAGCGTTGTCAAGGGTTACGGGCAGTACTTC
CSVVKGYGQYF
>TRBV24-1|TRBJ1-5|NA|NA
TGTGCCACTGCCCACATTGGCCCCCAGCATTTT
CATAHIGPQHF
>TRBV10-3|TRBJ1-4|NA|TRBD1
TGTGCCAACAGTGACCCGGACAGGAATAATGAAAAACTGTTTTTT
CANSDPDRNNEKLFF
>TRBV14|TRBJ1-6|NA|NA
TGTGCCAGCAGCCAGCAAGGGCATTCACCCCTCCACTTT
CASSQQGHSPLHF
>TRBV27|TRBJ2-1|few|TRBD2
TGTGCCAGCAGTTTTCGACTAGCGGGCGGTGCCTCTTACAATGAGCAGTTCTTC
CASSFRLAGGASYNEQFF
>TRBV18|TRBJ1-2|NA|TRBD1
TGTGCCAGCGCACCAGGGGGCCTACATGGCTACACCTTC
CASAPGGLHGYTF
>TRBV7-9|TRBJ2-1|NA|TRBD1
TGTGCCAGCAGCCCGGGACAGATCTATGAGCAGTTCTTC
CASSPGQIYEQFF
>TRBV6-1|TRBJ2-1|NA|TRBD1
TGTGCCAGCAGTTTAACGGGACAGGGGGTCTACAATGAGCAGTTCTTC
CASSLTGQGVYNEQFF
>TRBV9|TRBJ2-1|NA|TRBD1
TGTGCCAGCGGACAGGGGCCGCTCAATGAGCAGTTCTTC
CASGQGPLNEQFF
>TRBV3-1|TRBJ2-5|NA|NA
TGTGCCAGCAGCCAAGTAAACGGGGCGATCCTCTACTTC
CASSQVNGAILYF
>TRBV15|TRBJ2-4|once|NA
TGTGCCACCAGCAGTGACCTAGCCAAAAACATTCAGTACTTC
CATSSDLAKNIQYF
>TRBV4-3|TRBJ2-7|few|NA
TGCGCCAGCAGCCAAGATTCGGGCACCAGAGAGGACGAGCAGTACTTC
CASSQDSGTREDEQYF
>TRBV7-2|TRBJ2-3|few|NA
TGTGCCAGCAGCTTATTCCCAGATACGCAGTATTTT
CASSLFPDTQYF
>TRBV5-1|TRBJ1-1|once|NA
TGCGCCAGCAGAATTACGGGGGGGAACACTGAAGCTTTCTTT
CASRITGGNTEAFF
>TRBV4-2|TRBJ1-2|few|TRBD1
TGTGCCAGCAGCCAAGATCGGGGACAGATCTATGGCTACACCTTC
CASSQDRGQIYGYTF
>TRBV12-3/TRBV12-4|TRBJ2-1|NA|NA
TGTGCCAGCAGTTTCGCCAGGAATGAGCAGTTCTTC
CASSFARNEQFF
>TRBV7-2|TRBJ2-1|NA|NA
TGTGCCAGCAGCCCCAGCGGTGGGCCAGTCTCCTACAATGAGCAGTTCTTC
CASSPSGGPVSYNEQFF
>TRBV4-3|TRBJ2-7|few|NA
TGCGCCAGCAGCCAAGATAGGCAGGGACCATCCTACGAGCAGTACTTC
CASSQDRQGPSYEQYF
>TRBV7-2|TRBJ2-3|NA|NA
TGTGCCAGCAGCGTCAATAGGAATACGCAGTATTTT
CASSVNRNTQYF
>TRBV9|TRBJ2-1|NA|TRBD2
TGTGCCAGCAGCGGCGCGACTAGCGGGGGAGGAAATGAGCAGTTCTTC
CASSGATSGGGNEQFF
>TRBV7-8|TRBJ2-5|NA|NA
TGTGCTAGCACCCACTGGACTGCGGGCCAAGAGACCCAGTACTTC
CASTHWTAGQETQYF
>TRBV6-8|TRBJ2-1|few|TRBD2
TGTGCCAGCACCGGAGCTAGCGGACCGAACTCCTACAATGAGCAGTTCTTC
CASTGASGPNSYNEQFF
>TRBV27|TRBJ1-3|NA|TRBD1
TGTGCCAGCAGTCGGACAGGCATCTCTGGAAACACCATATATTTT
CASSRTGISGNTIYF
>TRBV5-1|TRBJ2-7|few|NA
TGCGCCAGCAGCGCCGGGACGAGCTCCTACGAGCAGTACTTC
CASSAGTSSYEQYF
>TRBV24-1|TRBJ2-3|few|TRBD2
TGTGCCACCAGTCTCGGGCTAGCGGCAAGCACAGATACGCAGTATTTT
CATSLGLAASTDTQYF
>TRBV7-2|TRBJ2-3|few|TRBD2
TGTGCCAGCAGCCCTCGGGTAGCGGGGGGTCTGGATACGCAGTATTTT
CASSPRVAGGLDTQYF
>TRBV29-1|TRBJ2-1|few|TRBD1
TGCAGCGTTGAAGAAACCGGGACAGGGTCTTACAATGAGCAGTTCTTC
CSVEETGTGSYNEQFF
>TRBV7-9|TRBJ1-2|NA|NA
TGTGCCAGCAGCTTAGATGATCGGGGAAACTATGGCTACACCTTC
CASSLDDRGNYGYTF
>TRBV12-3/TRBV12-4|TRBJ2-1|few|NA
TGTGCCAGCAGTTTCGGCGGGGCGGGCCATGAGCAGTTCTTC
CASSFGGAGHEQFF
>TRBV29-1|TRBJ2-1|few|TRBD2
TGCAGCGTTGAAGAGATTAAGCGGGGATACAATGAGCAGTTCTTC
CSVEEIKRGYNEQFF
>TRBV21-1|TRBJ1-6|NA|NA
TGTGCCAGGGGAAGTAGCTCCTATAATTCACCCCTCCACTTT
CARGSSSYNSPLHF
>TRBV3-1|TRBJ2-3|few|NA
TGTGCCAGCAGCCAAGATCCGGACACTCCAGGCACAGATACGCAGTATTTT
CASSQDPDTPGTDTQYF